The following is a T cell receptor (beta chain) sequence with its context. Its antigen has not been determined. Relative to the germline gene, one junction end is altered; a read error may explain this. The sample comes from a study of lung T cells in sarcoidosis with Löfgren's syndrome (dated by TCRdb to the late 2010s). Looking at the study overall: Sarcoidosis was characterized as a granulomatous disease that mainly affects the lungs and features an accumulation of CD4+ T cells in bronchoalveolar lavage fluid. The repertoire analyses concentrated on Lofgren's syndrome patients.

TCRdb lists the instrument as Illumina MiSeq. In TCRdb, the public reads were trimmed at Q25 with fastp and aligned with MiXCR, with productive beta chains retained. When rows share a CDR3 protein, they turn into one entry using the most common DNA and genes. Counted in this sample were around 2,000 distinct CDR3 sequences; about 22% of them appeared once. The ten most abundant clones make up approximately 11% of the sample. CD4+ T cells collected through bronchoalveolar lavage were the source used for profiling TCR repertoires. In the germline V gene, CDR1 corresponds to MNHEY and CDR2 to SVGAGI. The CDR3 numbers 15 residues from cysteine through phenylalanine. The only DNA kept is the CDR3, 45 bases in frame from the first base. The full study reports these points: Recognition of a sarcoidosis-associated antigen was only suggested; the antigen itself remained putative and unidentified. In Lofgren's syndrome patients, relative to control subjects, TRAV12-1 and TRBV2 were reported to be the most expanded V gene segments. In alphabeta pairing analysis, TRAV12-1 was found to pair preferentially with TRBV2, and CDR3 homology was shown by the resulting paired TCRs. Sharing of TRAV12-1 and TRBV2 CDR3 motifs among multiple Lofgren's syndrome patients was reported, suggesting public CD4+ TCR repertoires.

The V gene is TRBV6-5 and the J gene is TRBJ2-1; TRBD1 aligns with 7 central bases. The clonotype was recovered from a human donor with sarcoidosis (Löfgren's syndrome or another form), or a control subject (not recorded which). Sequenced: CD4+ T cells from bronchoalveolar lavage. The DNA is TGTGCCAGCAGCTACTCGACTGACAGGGCGAATGAGCAGTTCTTC. The translation is CASSYSTDRANEQFF.